This entry lists 30 T cell receptor beta chains sequenced from one sample in a study of identical twins' blood T cells. TCRdb processed the 5' RACE reads anew with MiXCR; each CDR3 protein has one entry. The data hold fewer than 450,000 distinct CDR3 sequences, with 25% to 35% observed a single time. The source material was PBMCs. The receptor source for this set is a woman aged 18-50 years in good health.

This clonotype was found a few times. The chain combines TRBV7-6 with TRBJ1-1; a possible D gene is TRBD1 (6 bases). CDR3 length equals 16 residues. The V gene lost 4 bases and the J gene lost 3 bases, with 18 bases spanning the gap. The germline V gene has CDR1 SGHVS and CDR2 FNYEAQ. CDR3 amino acids: CASSSESWGLDTEAFF. In DNA, the CDR3 is TGTGCCAGCAGCTCCGAGTCTTGGGGGCTAGACACTGAAGCTTTCTTT.

Only a few counts were recorded for this clonotype. The rearrangement uses TRBV29-1 and TRBJ2-1, with 7 bases fitting TRBD2. Per germline, CDR1 SQVTM and CDR2 ANQGSEA. The CDR3 loop spans 16 amino acids. V was clipped by 2 bases and J by 5 bases; unmatched bases: 12. The CDR3 spells CSVELPYGGMDNEQFF. The CDR3 DNA follows: TGCAGCGTTGAACTACCCTACGGGGGGATGGACAATGAGCAGTTCTTC.

Notes on this clonotype: One end of the junction is discordant with germline, which a read error may explain. The chain employs TRBV11-3 and TRBJ1-1, with TRBD1 as a possible D gene (5 bases). The CDR3 runs 14 residues. CDR1 is SGHNT and CDR2 is YENEEA in the germline V gene. CDR3 loop: CASSLRQSNTKAFF. As DNA, the CDR3 is TGTGCCAGCAGCCTGCGACAGTCGAACACTAAAGCTTTCTTT.

This clonotype was counted a few times. The chain recombines TRBV6-5 with TRBJ2-1; 9 bases are a match to TRBD2. CDR1 is MNHEY, CDR2 SVGAGI, per germline. The CDR3 is 15 amino acids. The J segment lost 12 bases and the V segment lost 4 bases, leaving 13 bases of the junction unmatched. CDR3 amino acids: CASSFYSGRDRSQFF. DNA for the CDR3: TGTGCCAGCAGTTTTTATAGCGGGAGAGATAGGTCGCAGTTCTTC.

The chain uses TRBV20-1 and TRBJ1-2, with a tentative D call TRBD1 (5 bases). Germline-derived CDR1 and CDR2 are DFQATT and SNEGSKA (reference sequence). The CDR3 is made up of 15 amino acids. V was pared by 6 bases and J by 3 bases, with 20 bases between. In nucleotides, the CDR3 is TGCAGTGCCAAGATGGGGCGACAGACCCACTATGGCTACACCTTC. It yields the protein CSAKMGRQTHYGYTF.

CDR3 DNA: TGCAGCGTTGAATGGGGCGCAGGTGGCTACACCTTC. As protein: CSVEWGAGGYTF. The rearrangement links TRBV29-1 to TRBJ1-2; tentatively, D is TRBD1 (5 bases). Germline CDR1 SQVTM, CDR2 ANQGSEA. This CDR3 contains 12 residues. V gave up 2 bases and J gave up 7 bases, with 11 bases separating them.

The sample holds a few counts of this clonotype. The chain has TRBV27 and TRBJ1-2, with 10 bases aligning to TRBD1. Trimming took 5 bases from V and 4 from J; bases not matched to a gene: 7. The germline V gene encodes CDR1 MNHEY and CDR2 SMNVEV (reference sequence). This CDR3 region has 15 residues. DNA of the CDR3: TGTGCCAGCAGTGCCCGGACAGGGGGTGGCTATGGCTACACCTTC. Amino acid sequence: CASSARTGGGYGYTF.

V and J are TRBV27 and TRBJ1-2; TRBD1 might be the D (5 bases). Trimming shortened V by 2 bases and J by 0 bases, and 10 bases separated the two germline ends. CDR1 and CDR2 (germline): MNHEY, SMNVEV (reference sequence). There are 15 residues in the CDR3. The CDR3 protein is CASSLAWGSNYGYTF. CDR3 DNA sequence: TGTGCCAGCAGTTTAGCCTGGGGCTCTAACTATGGCTACACCTTC.

The gene calls are TRBV5-1 and TRBJ1-2, with 7 positions matching TRBD1. Trimming cost V 0 bases and J 4 bases; bases outside gene matches: 3. Germline CDR1 reads SGHRS; CDR2 reads YFSETQ. This CDR3 has 14 amino acids. Here the CDR3 DNA reads TGCGCCAGCAGCTTGGGAGGGACAGTCTATGGCTACACCTTC. As protein: CASSLGGTVYGYTF.

This chain joins TRBV5-4 and TRBJ2-2, with TRBD1 matching 12 bases. The trim removed 4 bases at V and 6 bases at J, leaving 4 bases unmatched. Germline CDR1 is SGHNT and CDR2 is YYREEE (reference sequence). The CDR3 runs 15 residues. The CDR3 nucleotides are TGTGCCAGCAGCCGGGACAGGGGGCTAGCCGGGGAGCTGTTTTTT. This translates into CASSRDRGLAGELFF.

This clonotype has more than one count but fewer than ten. The chain joins TRBV2 to TRBJ2-7; D is possibly TRBD1 (6 bases). Germline CDR1 and CDR2: SNHLY and FYNNEI. Trimming pared 6 bases from V and 8 bases from J, leaving 14 bases between. The CDR3 is 12 amino acids. The CDR3 coding sequence is TGTGCCAGCAGAGGGGGACGATTCAAGCAGTACTTC. Protein: CASRGGRFKQYF.

This clonotype was observed a handful of times. This sequence joins TRBV14 and TRBJ2-3, with D perhaps assigned TRBD1 or TRBD2 (5 bases each). V dropped 3 bases and J dropped 2 bases, with 12 bases sitting between them. CDR3 length: 15 amino acids. Looked up from germline, CDR1 is SGHDN and CDR2 is FVKESK. CDR3 coding DNA: TGTGCCAGCAGCCACTGGGACGGATACACAGATACGCAGTATTTT. Residues: CASSHWDGYTDTQYF.

This clonotype was counted between two and nine times. The chain joins TRBV6-2 or TRBV6-3 to TRBJ1-1; no clear D. Trimming took 5 bases from V and 1 from J, leaving 8 bases between them. Germline V gene data show CDR1 as MNHEY and CDR2 as SVGEGT. CDR3 length: 13 residues. CDR3 in amino acids: CASSQNANTEAFF. The CDR3 DNA reads TGTGCCAGCAGTCAGAACGCGAACACTGAAGCTTTCTTT.

This clonotype was counted only a few times. This CDR3 is CASSLGPGSEAFF. The CDR3 DNA follows: TGCGCCAGCAGCTTGGGTCCTGGCAGTGAAGCTTTCTTT. The J gene is TRBJ1-1, the V gene TRBV5-1; unclear D gene. CDR1 is SGHRS, CDR2 YFSETQ, per germline. There are 13 residues in the CDR3. Trimming took 0 bases from V and 7 from J, leaving 10 bases between them.

The V and J genes are TRBV20-1 and TRBJ2-3, with D unresolved. The CDR3 totals 15 residues. The ends were cut back, 4 bases at V and 4 bases at J, with 18 bases in the middle. Germline lookup yields CDR1 DFQATT and CDR2 SNEGSKA (reference sequence). CDR3 DNA sequence: TGCAGTGCTACCACCCGATTAGTCATGGCAGATACGCAGTATTTT. Translating it yields CSATTRLVMADTQYF.

The table lists this clonotype with a few counts. The chain links TRBV6-2 or TRBV6-3 to TRBJ1-6; D remains unclear. The germline V gene has CDR1 MNHEY and CDR2 SVGEGT. V was cut by 2 bases and J by 0 bases, with 8 bases left in between. The CDR3 covers 16 residues. CDR3 sequence reads: CASSYGESSYNSPLHF. For the CDR3, the DNA is TGTGCCAGCAGTTACGGCGAGAGCTCCTATAATTCACCCCTCCACTTT.

The chain combines TRBV19 with TRBJ1-3; D is unresolved. Trimming took off 7 bases at V and 1 base at J, with 11 bases between the two ends. This CDR3 is 14 amino acids long. Germline V gives CDR1 LNHDA, CDR2 SQIVND (reference sequence). The CDR3 here is CASTHMASGNTIYF. The CDR3 bases are TGTGCCAGTACCCACATGGCTTCTGGAAACACCATATATTTT.

This chain connects TRBV3-1 to TRBJ1-1; D unclear. The CDR3 extends over 15 amino acids. V dropped 4 bases and J dropped 1 base, with 13 bases sitting between them. Germline lookup yields CDR1 LGHDT and CDR2 YNNKEL (reference sequence). As DNA, the CDR3 is TGTGCCAGCAGCCTCTACGGCCATGAGAACACTGAAGCTTTCTTT. The encoded protein is CASSLYGHENTEAFF.

This sequence joins TRBV27 and TRBJ2-7, with D tentatively TRBD2 (7 bases). Germline CDR1 reads MNHEY; CDR2 reads SMNVEV (reference sequence). CDR3 size: 15 residues. Trimming shortened V by 3 bases and J by 4 bases, and 16 bases separated the two germline ends. Here the CDR3 DNA reads TGTGCCAGCAGTTTCTCCGGCGGGGGACATTACGAGCAGTACTTC. The encoded protein is CASSFSGGGHYEQYF.

The rearrangement links TRBV30 to TRBJ1-2; D gene unclear. Deletions cut 0 bases from V and 2 bases from J, with 4 bases between. The CDR3 runs 12 residues. Germline CDR1 and CDR2: GTSNPN and SVGIG (reference sequence). In nucleotides, the CDR3 is TGTGCCTGGAGTGTACTGAACTATGGCTACACCTTC. Translated: CAWSVLNYGYTF.

J is TRBJ1-1 and V is TRBV13; no clear D. V was trimmed by 4 bases and J by 3 bases, leaving 3 bases between them. Looked up from germline, CDR1 is PRHDT and CDR2 is FYEKMQ (reference sequence). The CDR3 length is 11 residues. The DNA for the CDR3 is TGTGCCAGCAGCTCTCACACTGAAGCTTTCTTT. Protein sequence: CASSSHTEAFF.

This sequence joins TRBV7-8 and TRBJ2-6, with 7 bases that match TRBD1. Germline assignment: CDR1 SGHVS and CDR2 FQNEAQ. V was clipped by 2 bases and J by 0 bases; unmatched bases: 10. The CDR3 extends over 19 amino acids. The CDR3 here is CASSLRAGTVYSGANVLTF. The CDR3 nucleotides are TGTGCCAGCAGCTTAAGGGCCGGGACAGTGTACTCTGGGGCCAACGTCCTGACTTTC.

The chain couples TRBV19 to TRBJ1-6, with D maybe TRBD1 (5 bases). The V and J ends lost 7 bases and 12 bases respectively, with 16 bases between them. The CDR3 is made up of 13 amino acids. Germline V gene data show CDR1 as LNHDA and CDR2 as SQIVND (reference sequence). DNA for the CDR3: TGTGCCAGTATGAATTCTGTGAGGGGACCCCTCCACTTT. It is translated as CASMNSVRGPLHF.

This clonotype occurred many times. The gene calls are TRBV20-1 and TRBJ2-2, with 7 bases identical to TRBD1. The germline CDR1 and CDR2 sequences are DFQATT and SNEGSKA (reference sequence). This CDR3 is 17 amino acids long. The ends lost 0 bases at V and 1 base at J; junction bases unmatched: 8. The CDR3 protein is CSARDLKRTGNTGELFF. As DNA, the CDR3 is TGCAGTGCTAGAGATTTAAAGAGGACAGGGAACACCGGGGAGCTGTTTTTT.

As concerns this clonotype: Being one base from a much bigger clone, this may be a read error. The chain carries TRBV6-5 and TRBJ2-3; perhaps TRBD1 as D (5 bases). The germline V gene has CDR1 MNHEY and CDR2 SVGAGI. CDR3 size: 16 residues. CDR3 in DNA: TGTTCCAGCAGTTACTCCGGCCAGGGCAGCACAGATACGCAGTATTTT. Translating gives CSSSYSGQGSTDTQYF.

There are a few counts of this clonotype. The V gene is TRBV4-1, the J gene TRBJ2-7; no clear D gene. CDR3 length equals 13 residues. Germline V CDR1 and CDR2: MGHRA, YSYEKL. V dropped 0 bases and J dropped 6 bases, with 9 bases sitting between them. CDR3: CASSQETRLEQYF. As DNA, the CDR3 is TGCGCCAGCAGCCAAGAAACGCGCCTCGAGCAGTACTTC.

This clonotype was found many times. The chain uses TRBV11-2 and TRBJ1-1; D is ambiguous. This CDR3 spans 15 amino acids. V lost 0 bases and J lost 1, with 9 bases in between. Per the germline V gene, CDR1 is SGHAT and CDR2 is FQNNGV. CDR3 residues: CASSLDGLPNTEAFF. DNA for the CDR3: TGTGCCAGCAGCTTAGACGGTCTACCGAACACTGAAGCTTTCTTT.

This clonotype was detected many times. This chain links TRBV29-1 with TRBJ2-2; 7 bases fit TRBD2. CDR3 size: 14 residues. The V segment lost 7 bases and the J segment 1 base; nucleotides outside the gene matches: 6. From germline, CDR1 is SQVTM and CDR2 ANQGSEA. The CDR3 spells CSAHAGVNTGELFF. The DNA for the CDR3 is TGCAGCGCCCATGCGGGGGTGAACACCGGGGAGCTGTTTTTT.

The chain carries TRBV27 and TRBJ2-2; D call uncertain. The germline V gene has CDR1 MNHEY and CDR2 SMNVEV (reference sequence). V lost 6 bases and J lost 0, with 8 bases in between. There are 14 residues in the CDR3. The CDR3 sequence is CASSRKPNTGELFF. For the CDR3, the DNA is TGTGCCAGCAGCCGAAAACCGAACACCGGGGAGCTGTTTTTT.

This chain connects TRBV12-3 or TRBV12-4 to TRBJ1-1; D unclear. The CDR3 has 15 amino acids. V dropped 7 bases and J dropped 0 bases, with 15 bases sitting between them. CDR3 protein: CASTPGRRMNTEAFF. CDR3 in DNA: TGTGCCAGCACCCCCGGGCGGCGTATGAACACTGAAGCTTTCTTT.